Listed below are T cell receptor beta chains from one sample, sequenced in a study of beta chain features in type 1 diabetes. Sequencing was performed with immunoSEQ multiplex PCR; in TCRdb, only in-frame clones are kept and a portion is missing. The data contain roughly 260,000 clones, 11% of them singletons. The sequenced sample was naive CD4+ T cells from blood. The receptors were gathered from a man between 25 and 39 years old with type 1 diabetes. CDR3s include the opening cysteine and the closing phenylalanine or tryptophan. Fields, in order: V gene, CDR3 protein.

>TRBV5-1
CASSLGQPNQYEQYF
>TRBV4-2
CASSQGQGFEKLFF
>TRBV7-2
CASSLPSRDEQYF
>TRBV19
CASSPPGQRYNSPLHF
>TRBV30
CACHGGSSSGANVLTF
>TRBV11-1
CASSWDRSYEQYF
>TRBV30
CALRPDLKRGLQVYEQYF
>TRBV5-1
CASSLRTGSSEQFF
>TRBV28
CASGSGGAWTEAFF
>TRBV10-3
CAISVRGGETSSYNEQFF
>TRBV9
CASSLSGAGGMETQYF
>TRBV2
CAVGLAGNEQFF
>TRBV2
CASRSLITSGEQYF
>TRBV9
CASSRQGSGYTF
>TRBV5-4
CASSSPNSGELFF
>TRBV28
CATLWRGQKDTQYF
>TRBV5-4
CASSLSGANVLTF
>TRBV7-2
CASSFFRTGVPDTQYF
>TRBV5-1
CASSSQDTGELFF
>TRBV7-2
CASSSFQTRPDTQYF
>TRBV18
CASSPGRGGTDTQYF
>TRBV9
CASSVGRTVIYEQYF
>TRBV7-2
CASSLTMNEGAFF
>TRBV18
CASSPPAQGARMNTEAFF
>TRBV18
CASSPGQFYEQYF
>TRBV5-1
CASSLGKGQETQYF
>TRBV4-2
CASSQGLGVFEQYF
>TRBV5-1
CASSRDSNQPQHF
>TRBV29-1
CSVAYIGTRSSYNEQFF
>TRBV5-6
CASSLRDIETQYF
>TRBV5-1
CASSLAGENTEAFF
>TRBV5-1
CASSLAGPIPTDTQYF
>TRBV5-4
CASRPWAGVKDTQYF
>TRBV7-3
CASSSTGANTEAFF
>TRBV5-6
CASSFMASYEQYF
>TRBV11-1
CASSLGQANTEAFF
>TRBV27
CASSLRQSDTQYF
>TRBV30
CAWSRGIANTEAFF
>TRBV28
CASSSGQLRNTGELFF
>TRBV7-2
CASSLKPGDYGYTF
>TRBV5-4
CASSRRQGAEWGGELFF
>TRBV15
CATSRAGTPDNQPQHF
>TRBV4-1
CASSTRGGGPNYGYTF
>TRBV23-1
CASSHSGTGSIQYF
>TRBV5-1
CASSHDSSAGYEQYF
>TRBV5-6
CASSFKRLEHFYEQYF
>TRBV7-8
CASSSSGGPWGETQYF
>TRBV5-8
CASSWHNQPQHF
>TRBV5-1
CASSSTTGAGEAFF
>TRBV11-3
CASSLNQVVNEQFF
>TRBV28
CASSSPAAALHF
>TRBV18
CASSPQLAGLDTGELFF